This T cell receptor beta chain derives from a study of shared clonotypes between healthy human individuals. The V gene end was trimmed by 0 bases and the J gene end by 2 bases; junction bases not matched to a gene: 8. Per germline, CDR1 LGHNA and CDR2 YSLEER. The CDR3 has 17 amino acids. Clones were sequenced by immunoSEQ multiplex PCR, and TCRdb holds only the in-frame ones, with some missing. The sample has roughly 500,000 clones, approximately 80% seen once; the top ten hold around 12%. The chain joins TRBV4-3 to TRBJ2-3; 7 bases are a match to TRBD2. The sequence was obtained from a woman aged 40 to 49 in good health. Some clones in this sample may be carry-over from other donors' samples. Material for sequencing was PBMCs. CDR3 in DNA: TGCGCCAGCAGCCAAGACTGGGCTAGCGGACACACAGATACGCAGTATTTT. It specifies CASSQDWASGHTDTQYF.